A selection of T cell receptor beta chains follows, all from one sample in a study of memory CD4+ T cells and cytomegalovirus serostatus. Some clones are missing from TCRdb's copy, which holds only in-frame ones; the method was immunoSEQ multiplex PCR. There are around 57,000 clones in the sample; around 81% occur only once, and 0.5% to 0.6% lies in the top ten. The sequencing sample was made of memory CD4+ T cells from blood. Receptors were obtained from an adult in good health and CMV-seronegative. Some clones in this sample may be carry-over from other donors' samples. The CDR3 runs from the conserved cysteine through the conserved F or W. Each record gives: V gene, J gene, CDR3 length, CDR3 protein.

v_gene: TRBV30
j_gene: TRBJ2-7
len: 14
CDR3aa: CAWSEYRRSYEQYF

v_gene: TRBV11-2
j_gene: TRBJ2-7
len: 15
CDR3aa: CASSRGGDTFYEQYF

v_gene: TRBV30
j_gene: TRBJ1-6
len: 18
CDR3aa: CAWSLRSGQGGENSPLHF

v_gene: TRBV5-6
j_gene: TRBJ1-2
len: 12
CDR3aa: CASSFYYTGYTF

v_gene: TRBV7-9
j_gene: TRBJ2-1
len: 15
CDR3aa: CASSPTSGVHNEQFF

v_gene: TRBV6-1
j_gene: TRBJ1-2
len: 14
CDR3aa: CASSRDGANYGYTF

v_gene: TRBV5-1
j_gene: TRBJ1-3
len: 16
CDR3aa: CASSLLTGETGNTIYF

v_gene: TRBV28
j_gene: TRBJ2-4
len: 16
CDR3aa: CASSPLPGQAKNIQYF

v_gene: TRBV11-1
j_gene: TRBJ2-7
len: 15
CDR3aa: CASSLALTGTYEQYF

v_gene: TRBV10-1
j_gene: TRBJ2-7
len: 13
CDR3aa: CASSEANSYEQYF

v_gene: TRBV18
j_gene: TRBJ1-1
len: 18
CDR3aa: CASSPYDSGLTENTEAFF

v_gene: TRBV29-1
j_gene: TRBJ2-1
len: 13
CDR3aa: CSVITSGYNEQFF

v_gene: TRBV29-1
j_gene: TRBJ2-3
len: 14
CDR3aa: CSLIGGSFGDTQYF

v_gene: TRBV30
j_gene: TRBJ2-2
len: 11
CDR3aa: CAWSVPGELFF

v_gene: TRBV18
j_gene: TRBJ1-1
len: 15
CDR3aa: CASSPYRVANTEAFF

v_gene: TRBV5-6
j_gene: TRBJ1-2
len: 15
CDR3aa: CASSTLYSASYGYTF

v_gene: TRBV19
j_gene: TRBJ1-1
len: 15
CDR3aa: CASSARDRLNTEAFF

v_gene: TRBV9
j_gene: TRBJ1-1
len: 16
CDR3aa: CASSSKSPGLNTEAFF

v_gene: TRBV30
j_gene: TRBJ2-1
len: 14
CDR3aa: CAWTPGGGGLKQFF

v_gene: TRBV18
j_gene: TRBJ1-2
len: 13
CDR3aa: CASSLGQGRGYTF

v_gene: TRBV11-1
j_gene: TRBJ2-7
len: 16
CDR3aa: CASSLRTTGISYEQYF

v_gene: TRBV7-9
j_gene: TRBJ1-1
len: 15
CDR3aa: CASSPETGGTTEAFF